This is a list of T cell receptor beta chains from one sample in a study of OX40 agonist ivuxolimab in advanced cancers. The data were produced by immunoSEQ multiplex PCR, yet TCRdb's version contains in-frame clones alone and is incomplete. The sample shows roughly 45,000 clones, approximately 86% of them seen only once. The sample consisted of CD4+ or CD8+ T cells sorted from blood, taken in a trial of the OX40 agonist ivuxolimab. Receptors originate from an adult with an advanced solid tumor such as melanoma, head and neck, liver or kidney cancer. Each CDR3 is given with its conserved first and last residue. The D gene is left open where the match is weak. For some rows the clone size is stated as once, few or many, or as a class when expanded; others skip it.

J gene	clone size	CDR3 length	V gene	D gene	CDR3 protein	CDR3 DNA
TRBJ2-3	few	14	TRBV11-2	TRBD2	CASSLAASGGTQYF	TGTGCCAGCAGCTTAGCGGCTAGCGGGGGGACGCAGTATTTT
TRBJ1-5	once	20	TRBV6-4	TRBD1	CASSDTPRDRGRRGNQPQHF	TGTGCCAGCAGTGACACCCCAAGGGACAGGGGTCGTCGGGGCAATCAGCCCCAGCATTTT
TRBJ2-3	-	14	TRBV29-1	-	CSVRRGGPTDTQYF	TGCAGCGTTCGAAGGGGGGGCCCGACAGATACGCAGTATTTT
TRBJ1-1	once	13	TRBV18	-	CASSQVGEPEAFF	TGTGCCAGCTCACAAGTAGGGGAACCTGAAGCTTTCTTT
TRBJ1-2	-	14	TRBV13	TRBD1	CASSGQGGNYGYTF	TGTGCCAGCAGTGGACAGGGAGGTAACTATGGCTACACCTTC
TRBJ2-2	-	14	TRBV19	-	CASQSTGLAGELFF	TGTGCCAGTCAATCCACCGGACTTGCCGGGGAGCTGTTTTTT
TRBJ2-3	-	16	TRBV4-1	TRBD2	CASSREAGGQYDTQYF	TGCGCCAGCAGCCGAGAAGCGGGGGGGCAATACGATACGCAGTATTTT
TRBJ2-7	-	12	TRBV5-4	TRBD1	CASSRDRDEQYF	TGTGCCAGCAGTCGAGACAGGGACGAGCAGTACTTC
TRBJ1-5	-	14	TRBV30	TRBD1	CAWSVGTGYQPQHF	TGTGCCTGGAGTGTCGGGACAGGGTATCAGCCCCAGCATTTT
TRBJ1-1	-	14	TRBV6-6	-	CASSYQDGDTEAFF	TGTGCCAGCAGTTATCAAGACGGCGACACTGAAGCTTTCTTT
TRBJ2-3	-	13	TRBV9	-	CASSVRLADTQYF	TGTGCCAGCAGCGTAAGGCTGGCAGATACGCAGTATTTT
TRBJ2-4	-	15	TRBV7-9	TRBD1	CATRIQGEAKNIQYF	TGTGCCACCCGTATACAGGGGGAAGCCAAAAACATTCAGTACTTC
TRBJ2-1	-	15	TRBV7-3	-	CASSLGAGPYNEQFF	TGTGCCAGCAGCTTGGGGGCGGGGCCCTACAATGAGCAGTTCTTC
TRBJ1-4	-	15	TRBV7-2	-	CASRITGHLNEKLFF	TGTGCCAGCAGGATCACCGGACACCTAAATGAAAAACTGTTTTTT
TRBJ2-3	medium-sized	16	TRBV7-9	-	CASSRLVWGGTDTQYF	TGTGCCAGCAGTCGCCTAGTTTGGGGCGGCACAGATACGCAGTATTTT
TRBJ2-6	-	15	TRBV7-9	-	CASPSETSGANVLTF	TGTGCCAGCCCGTCGGAGACAAGCGGGGCCAACGTCCTGACTTTC
TRBJ2-7	-	17	TRBV14	-	CASSQDLSPGYSYEQYF	TGTGCCAGCAGCCAAGACCTAAGCCCGGGTTACTCCTACGAGCAGTACTTC
TRBJ1-2	-	15	TRBV19	-	CASSSGGLPNYGYTF	TGTGCCAGCAGCTCCGGGGGACTCCCTAACTATGGCTACACCTTC
TRBJ1-5	few	12	TRBV19	TRBD1	CASRDRDQPQHF	TGTGCCAGCCGGGACAGGGATCAGCCCCAGCATTTT
TRBJ2-7	once	15	TRBV5-4	-	CASSEGGTVFAEQYF	TGTGCCAGCAGCGAGGGAGGGACAGTTTTTGCCGAGCAGTACTTC
TRBJ1-4	-	12	TRBV28	TRBD1	CASGTGYEKLFF	TGTGCCAGCGGGACAGGGTATGAAAAACTGTTTTTT
TRBJ1-2	-	14	TRBV27	-	CAIELSVANYGYTF	TGTGCCATCGAATTAAGCGTAGCTAACTATGGCTACACCTTC
TRBJ1-3	-	13	TRBV2	TRBD1	CASKDRGGNTIYF	TGTGCCAGCAAAGACAGGGGTGGAAACACCATATATTTT
TRBJ2-7	-	15	TRBV27	TRBD2	CASSTPLAGVYEQYF	TGTGCCAGCAGTACTCCACTAGCGGGAGTTTACGAGCAGTACTTC
TRBJ2-7	once	15	TRBV7-9	TRBD2	CASSLEGGSGHEQYF	TGTGCCAGCAGCTTAGAGGGAGGGAGCGGCCACGAGCAGTACTTC
TRBJ2-1	-	20	TRBV10-3	TRBD2	CAISERGGGAGGSLQYEQFF	TGTGCCATCAGTGAGAGGGGGGGCGGCGCGGGAGGGTCCCTACAATATGAGCAGTTCTTC
TRBJ2-5	-	13	TRBV7-9	-	CASARGVQETQYF	TGTGCCAGCGCACGAGGGGTCCAAGAGACCCAGTACTTC
TRBJ2-3	-	17	TRBV5-4	TRBD2	CASSSEWGGGSTDTQYF	TGTGCCAGCAGCTCGGAGTGGGGCGGGGGGAGCACAGATACGCAGTATTTT
TRBJ1-5	few	13	TRBV5-4	TRBD1	CASSWDRAQPQHF	TGTGCCAGCAGCTGGGACAGGGCTCAGCCCCAGCATTTT
TRBJ2-5	once	13	TRBV6-5	-	CASSYGGLETQYF	TGTGCCAGCAGTTATGGGGGGCTAGAGACCCAGTACTTC
TRBJ2-3	-	14	TRBV2	-	CASSIGGRTDTQYF	TGTGCCAGCAGTATCGGGGGCCGCACAGATACGCAGTATTTT
TRBJ1-2	-	15	TRBV5-1	TRBD1	CASSVIPGTGKGYTF	TGCGCCAGCAGCGTAATCCCAGGGACAGGGAAGGGCTACACCTTC
TRBJ2-5	-	13	TRBV15	TRBD2	CATTRDYKETQYF	TGTGCCACTACTCGGGACTATAAAGAGACCCAGTACTTC
TRBJ1-5	-	16	TRBV2	-	CASSQRPGSGNQPQHF	TGTGCCAGCAGCCAAAGGCCCGGGTCGGGTAATCAGCCCCAGCATTTT
TRBJ2-3	-	16	TRBV11-1	-	CASSLEGRGGTDTQYF	TGTGCCAGCAGCTTAGAAGGTAGGGGAGGCACAGATACGCAGTATTTT
TRBJ2-1	-	15	TRBV5-5	TRBD2	CASSPGLAGGYEQFF	TGTGCCAGCAGCCCCGGACTAGCGGGAGGCTATGAGCAGTTCTTC
TRBJ2-3	once	14	TRBV11-2	TRBD1	CASSPGQGTDTQYF	TGTGCCAGCAGCCCGGGACAGGGAACAGATACGCAGTATTTT
TRBJ2-3	-	11	TRBV11-2	-	CASSGGDTQYF	TGTGCCAGCAGCGGTGGGGATACGCAGTATTTT
TRBJ2-2	-	18	TRBV7-9	-	CASDEERMRDFRSGELFF	TGTGCCAGCGATGAAGAACGGATGAGAGACTTTCGTTCCGGGGAGCTGTTTTTT
TRBJ2-5	-	16	TRBV5-1	-	CASSLGDTGLGETQYF	TGCGCCAGCAGCCTAGGGGACACGGGCCTGGGGGAGACCCAGTACTTC
TRBJ2-7	-	14	TRBV10-2	-	CASSLMGIKGEQYF	TGCGCCAGCAGTTTGATGGGGATTAAAGGCGAGCAGTACTTC
TRBJ1-5	-	14	TRBV6-1	-	CASSPTDPRRPQHF	TGTGCCAGCAGCCCTACGGACCCCCGTCGGCCCCAGCATTTT
TRBJ1-4	-	13	TRBV2	-	CASADSPNEKLFF	TGTGCCAGCGCGGACAGCCCCAATGAAAAACTGTTTTTT
TRBJ2-7	-	13	TRBV7-7	-	CASSLTGKDEQYF	TGTGCCAGCAGCTTAACGGGGAAGGACGAGCAGTACTTC
TRBJ2-3	-	14	TRBV5-1	-	CASSWGAGLDTQYF	TGCGCCAGCAGCTGGGGGGCAGGGTTGGATACGCAGTATTTT
TRBJ2-7	-	15	TRBV9	TRBD2	CASSVSPTSLYEQYF	TGTGCCAGCAGCGTATCCCCGACTAGCTTGTACGAGCAGTACTTC
TRBJ2-1	-	14	TRBV11-2	TRBD2	CASSRTSGRAIQFF	TGTGCCAGCAGCCGGACTAGCGGGAGGGCGATTCAGTTCTTC
TRBJ2-5	-	15	TRBV7-9	TRBD2	CASSFSGGDVETQYF	TGTGCCAGCAGCTTCAGCGGGGGGGACGTGGAGACCCAGTACTTC
TRBJ1-5	-	14	TRBV6-6	-	CASSPTEVNQPQHF	TGTGCCAGCAGCCCGACAGAAGTCAATCAGCCCCAGCATTTT
TRBJ1-2	-	15	TRBV5-8	-	CASSPGVGTMRGYTF	TGTGCCAGCAGCCCCGGCGTGGGGACTATGAGGGGCTACACCTTC
TRBJ1-2	-	13	TRBV7-2	TRBD1	CASSRDRAYGYTF	TGTGCCAGCAGCCGGGACAGGGCTTATGGCTACACCTTC